This T cell receptor beta chain came from a study of STAT5B mutations in CD4+ large granular lymphocyte leukemia (dated by TCRdb to 2022 to 2024). Concerning the study at large: Among healthy controls, the CDR3 'QG' motif was associated with a particular HLA allele. TCRbeta repertoires of CD4+ T-cell large granular lymphocyte leukemia patients were compared with those of healthy blood donors. Flow cytometry on FACSCanto II or FACSVerse confirmed that purified fractions exceeded 95% purity among lymphocytes. The paper's findings and limits, for the study overall: CD4-sorted patient repertoires appeared more clonal than healthy CD4+ repertoires, and this difference persisted after removing the putative leukemic clones. Main leukemic clonotypes were private to each patient, although roughly 26% of the main leukemic clonotypes were found at low frequency in the non-leukemic repertoires of other patients. TRBV06-family usage was enriched among the top patient clones (8/27) compared with healthy controls (2/35). The data were not HLA-matched, and the higher clonality in CD4+ T-LGLL than in CD8+ T-LGLL could be due to the relatively small sample size.

With regard to this clone: There is no known antigen for this receptor. Per-nucleotide qualities are absent, and no much larger clonotype sits a single base away.

The CDR3, cysteine through phenylalanine, is 12 amino acids long. The retained sequence is limited to the CDR3, 36 bases, with the frame set at the first base. Deletion took 3 bases off V and 4 bases off J, with a span of 5 bases between the germline ends. CDR1 SGHRS and CDR2 YFSETQ were looked up in the germline V gene. The immunoSEQ assay at survey resolution was used to sequence TCRbeta rearrangements from genomic DNA. Processing in the source paper ran as follows. A lowest detectable productive clonotype frequency of 2.59 x 10-5 was observed in the TCR sequencing data. Analyses included only productive TCRbeta rearrangements, meaning complete and in-frame sequences. Clonality for each sample was calculated as Simpson clonality in the immunoSEQ Analyzer version 3.0. Based on frequency, clones were grouped as very rare, small, medium, large (1-20%) or hyperexpanded (>20%). Generation probabilities were estimated with OLGA 1.2.3, V-gene circos plots were generated with VDJtools, specificities were searched for in VDJdb, and CDR3 motifs were identified with GLIPH. The table was pulled from immuneACCESS by TCRdb, which kept in-frame rearrangements only. Such tables lose some clones; where checked, under half of the loss comes from unresolved V genes, and the rest has no known cause. That table gives V, J and clone size, and the DNA gave D and trimming. The sample records 38,000 or so clones, 75% to 85% of which are singletons. Less than 1.5% of the sample is held by the ten biggest clonotypes.

The healthy controls were 35 or so blood donors, and the buffy coats of these donors were supplied by the Finnish Red Cross blood service. All TCR-sequenced material derived from peripheral blood: patient blood samples and healthy donor buffy coats. Peripheral blood mononuclear cells were isolated by Ficoll-Hypaque gradient centrifugation. CD4+ cells were magnetically purified from the buffy coats of healthy controls. The Gentra Puregene Cell and Tissue kit was used for genomic DNA extraction, and quantification was performed on a Qubit 2.0 fluorometer. The receptor was isolated from a human donor in good health. This sequence uses TRBV5-1 and TRBJ2-1; the D gene lacks a confident call. The sequenced material came from CD4+ T cells from blood buffy coats. The DNA sequence is TGCGCCAGCAGCTACGAATACAATGAGCAGTTCTTC. The resulting protein is CASSYEYNEQFF.